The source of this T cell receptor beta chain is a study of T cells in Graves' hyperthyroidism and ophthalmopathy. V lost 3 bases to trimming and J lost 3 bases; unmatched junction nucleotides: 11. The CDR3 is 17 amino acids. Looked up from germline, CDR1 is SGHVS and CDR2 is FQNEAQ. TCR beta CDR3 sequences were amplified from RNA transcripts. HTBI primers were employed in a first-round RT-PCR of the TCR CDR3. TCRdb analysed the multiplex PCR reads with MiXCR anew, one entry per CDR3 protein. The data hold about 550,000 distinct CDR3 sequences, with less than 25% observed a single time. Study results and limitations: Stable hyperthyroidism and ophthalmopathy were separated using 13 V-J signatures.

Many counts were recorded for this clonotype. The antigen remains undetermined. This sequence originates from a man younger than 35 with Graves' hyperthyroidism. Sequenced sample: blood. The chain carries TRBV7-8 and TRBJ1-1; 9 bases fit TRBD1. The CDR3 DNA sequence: TGTGCCAGCAGCTTCCCTAAACAGGGGGCGTTGGACACTGAAGCTTTCTTT. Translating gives CASSFPKQGALDTEAFF.